This T cell receptor beta chain came from a study of technical replicates of blood from a handful of donors. The method was immunoSEQ multiplex PCR; TCRdb's version includes in-frame clones alone and lacks a portion of them. This sample has roughly 90,000 clones, with 95% to 97% found just once. CDR1 is SGHDT and CDR2 is YYEEEE in the germline V gene. There are 16 residues in the CDR3. J was trimmed by 8 bases and V by 2 bases; bases with no gene match: 14. This clone was observed once. This sequence was found in a human donor in good health. The source material was T cells isolated from PBMCs. The chain is built from TRBV5-6 and TRBJ2-7; 9 nucleotides line up with TRBD1. This chain's CDR3 is CASSLFSGQGLSKQYF. The CDR3, as DNA: TGTGCCAGCAGCTTATTTTCGGGACAGGGTCTAAGTAAGCAGTACTTC. Combining the CDR3 with reference TRBV5-6 and TRBJ2-7 gives the whole variable domain DAGVTQSPTHLIKTRGQQVTLRCSPKSGHDTVSWYQQALGQGPQFIFQYYEEEERQRGNFPDRFSGHQFPNYSSELNVNALLLGDSALYLCASSLFSGQGLSKQYFGPGTRLTVT.